Below, one T cell receptor (beta chain) is given with its context. The data derive from a study of ipilimumab plus nivolumab after autologous stem cell transplantation. In the study overall: Median doses per patient: 5 ipilimumab, about eight nivolumab. Myeloma patients were high-risk transplant-naive or relapsed within 3 years of first autologous transplant.

Clones were sequenced by immunoSEQ multiplex PCR, and TCRdb holds only the in-frame ones, with some missing. The sample yields about 9,400 clones, 60% to 70% seen once. This CDR3 has 13 residues. V lost 2 bases and J 0 bases, leaving 5 bases between the germline ends. Germline V CDR1 and CDR2: SGHAT, FQNNGV. Material: PBMCs, obtained in a trial of ipilimumab plus nivolumab as post-transplant consolidation. The chain carries TRBV11-2 and TRBJ2-7; no definite D call. The receptor was derived from a female donor with multiple myeloma. The CDR3 DNA reads as TGTGCCAGCAGCTTAATGAGCTCCTACGAGCAGTACTTC. Amino acid sequence: CASSLMSSYEQYF.